What follows describes a single T cell receptor (beta chain). This record belongs to a study of blood T cell repertoires in COVID-19. Clones were sequenced by immunoSEQ multiplex PCR, and TCRdb holds only the in-frame ones, with some missing. The profile covers about 270,000 clones, with approximately 89% appearing a single time and approximately 2.4% taken by the ten largest. Cohort assignment relied on participant-reported clinical history. Sample: PBMCs or T cells enriched from blood (not recorded which). The receptor comes from a woman aged 18-30 years who had recovered from COVID-19.

DNA of the CDR3: TGTGCCAGCAGTAGACTAGCGGAGACCCAGTACTTC. As protein: CASSRLAETQYF. V gene TRBV2 combines with J gene TRBJ2-5, with TRBD2 matching 8 bases. Germline CDR1 is SNHLY and CDR2 is FYNNEI. CDR3 length equals 12 residues. V was clipped by 5 bases and J by 5 bases; unmatched bases: 1.